A selection of T cell receptor beta chains follows, all from one sample in a study of blood T cell repertoires in COVID-19. Some clones are missing from TCRdb's copy, which holds only in-frame ones; the method was immunoSEQ multiplex PCR. The table has about 150,000 clones, about 89% seen once. The sample consisted of peripheral blood. The source is a man aged 45-65 years with acute or convalescent COVID-19. CDR3s include the opening cysteine and the closing phenylalanine or tryptophan.

J gene,V gene,CDR3 length,CDR3 protein
TRBJ2-1,TRBV20-1,15,CSASSGSYSYNEQFF
TRBJ2-7,TRBV10-1,14,CASSDGAKSYEQYF
TRBJ2-2,TRBV7-8,17,CASSLVGAYANTGELFF
TRBJ1-1,TRBV7-9,14,CASQRLGLNTEAFF
TRBJ1-1,TRBV27,15,CASSLLTGGGGEAFF
TRBJ1-2,TRBV7-2,13,CASSLDRVGGYTF
TRBJ2-7,TRBV29-1,14,CSVVLAGAPYEQYF
TRBJ2-1,TRBV5-4,17,CASSPQGASGLYNEQFF
TRBJ2-5,TRBV18,14,CASSPRQADETQYF
TRBJ1-4,TRBV10-3,16,CAIRAGTGSKNEKLFF
TRBJ2-7,TRBV4-1,15,CASSQSGDNSYEQYF
TRBJ2-6,TRBV5-1,16,CASSLPGTSGANVLTF
TRBJ2-1,TRBV24-1,16,CATSDYSGSNYNEQFF
TRBJ1-4,TRBV18,15,CASSPGREGAEKLFF
TRBJ2-5,TRBV11-3,17,CASSARSGDRGRETQYF
TRBJ2-1,TRBV7-8,16,CASSGTGTSFGNEQFF
TRBJ1-5,TRBV19,14,CASSGTGGNQPQHF